This paragraph covers one TCR beta chain sequence. Its specificity is unknown. The sample contains more than one DNA sequence encoding this CDR3. Replicate PCRs run on sorted subsets employed roughly 180 ng DNA, some 33,000 T cell genomes. Sequencing used immunoSEQ multiplex PCR; TCRdb keeps in-frame clones, though not all of them. The table includes a few million clones, approximately 95% detected once. Trimming left V 2 bases short and J 5 bases short, with 6 bases between. Germline V gene lookup returns CDR1 SGHTA and CDR2 FQGNSA. The CDR3 loop spans 13 amino acids. This specimen comes from a study of shared clonotypes between healthy human individuals. Study-level findings and limits: Generally, naive subsets came out with larger estimated richness than memory subsets.

The clonotype was recovered from a man aged 18 to 30 in good health. Some clones in this sample may be carry-over from other donors' samples. Material for sequencing was naive CD4+ T cells from PBMCs. The subset was: CD45RA+ positively selected. The chain combines TRBV7-2 with TRBJ2-2; no reliable D call. The CDR3 DNA is TGTGCCAGCAGCTTATTAGGAACCGGGGAGCTGTTTTTT. It translates to CASSLLGTGELFF.